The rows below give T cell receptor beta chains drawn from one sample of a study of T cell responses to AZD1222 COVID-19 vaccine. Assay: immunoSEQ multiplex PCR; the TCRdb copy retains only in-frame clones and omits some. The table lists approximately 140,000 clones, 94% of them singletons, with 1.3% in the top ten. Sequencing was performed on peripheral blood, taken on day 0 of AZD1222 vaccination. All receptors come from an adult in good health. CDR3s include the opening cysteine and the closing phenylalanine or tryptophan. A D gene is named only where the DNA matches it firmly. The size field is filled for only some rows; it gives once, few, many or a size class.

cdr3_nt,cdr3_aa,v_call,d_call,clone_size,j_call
TGCAGTGCTACCCGAAGAGAGACCCAGTACTTC,CSATRRETQYF,TRBV20-1,-,-,TRBJ2-5
TGTGCCAGCAGCCCCCGGACAGTAAACCAGCCCCAGCATTTT,CASSPRTVNQPQHF,TRBV7-2,-,-,TRBJ1-5
TGTGCCAGCTCACCACCTGGGCTCTCTGGGGCCAACGTCCTGACTTTC,CASSPPGLSGANVLTF,TRBV18,-,-,TRBJ2-6
TGTGCCAGCAGCTCCAGACAGGACTATGGCTACACCTTC,CASSSRQDYGYTF,TRBV7-2,-,-,TRBJ1-2
TGTGCCAGTAGTATTAAGCTCCGGCCCCAGCATTTT,CASSIKLRPQHF,TRBV19,-,-,TRBJ1-5
TGTGCGGTGCAGGAGACGAATCAGCCCCAGCATTTT,CAVQETNQPQHF,TRBV2,-,-,TRBJ1-5
TGTGCCAGCAGCCAAGATCCGGCTAGCGCGGAGACCCAGTACTTC,CASSQDPASAETQYF,TRBV3-1/TRBV3-2,-,-,TRBJ2-5
TGTGCCAGCAGTTTGGGACAGGGGACCGGGGAGCTGTTTTTT,CASSLGQGTGELFF,TRBV27,TRBD1,-,TRBJ2-2
TGTGCCAGCAGCTGGGACAGGAAAGAAGGGAGCAATCAGCCCCAGCATTTT,CASSWDRKEGSNQPQHF,TRBV7-8,TRBD1,-,TRBJ1-5
TGTGCCAGCAGTGAAAGGGGGTATCAGCCCCAGCATTTT,CASSERGYQPQHF,TRBV6-1,-,-,TRBJ1-5
TGTGCCAGCAGTTTATCGAGGGTGGGGAGCTACACCTTC,CASSLSRVGSYTF,TRBV27,-,-,TRBJ1-2
TGTGCCAGCAGTGAAGGAGATACGCAGTATTTT,CASSEGDTQYF,TRBV2,-,once,TRBJ2-3
TGTGCCAGCAGCTTAGGGCCAAGGGGCCCCACTGAAGCTTTCTTT,CASSLGPRGPTEAFF,TRBV13,-,-,TRBJ1-1
TGTGCCAGCAGCCCCGACACCCGGCTCGGCTACACCTTC,CASSPDTRLGYTF,TRBV14,-,once,TRBJ1-2
TGTGCCAGCAGCTCGCAGGGGAATTCACCCCTCCACTTT,CASSSQGNSPLHF,TRBV6-2/TRBV6-3,-,-,TRBJ1-6